This T cell receptor (beta chain) emerged from a study of blood T cell repertoires in COVID-19. Across the whole study: PBMCs, B-cell-depleted T cells, or T cells provided the cDNA or gDNA that made up the material.

The method was immunoSEQ multiplex PCR; TCRdb's version includes in-frame clones alone and lacks a portion of them. Of fewer than 200,000 clones listed, 70% to 90% are singletons. Sequencing input: peripheral blood. This TCR came from a man in his fifties or sixties who had recovered from COVID-19.

In nucleotides, the CDR3 is TGTGCCAGCAGTTTGGAGGGACCAGGACGGCTAGGGGCAGATACGCAGTATTTT. Its translation is CASSLEGPGRLGADTQYF. This sequence joins TRBV27 and TRBJ2-3; D possibly corresponds to TRBD2 (6 bases). CDR3 length: 18 amino acids. The germline CDR1 and CDR2 sequences are MNHEY and SMNVEV (reference sequence). Trimming took 3 bases from V and 4 from J, leaving 23 bases between them.